These 2 T cell receptor beta chains were sequenced from one sample in a study of memory CD4+ T cells and cytomegalovirus serostatus (dated by TCRdb to the late 2010s). Libraries came from the immunoSEQ multiplex PCR assay. TCRdb took over this immuneACCESS table, retaining in-frame rearrangements with V and J assigned. Such tables are incomplete; in checked studies, under half of the missing clones stem from an unresolved V gene, and the remainder is unexplained. Here the sample has about 48,000 clones; roughly 78% occur a single time. The top ten hold about 0.8% of the sample. A FACSAria II was used to sort memory CD4+ T cells, defined as single viable CD3+CD4+CD8-CD45RO+ cells. Specimen: memory CD4+ T cells from blood. Receptors were obtained from an adult in good health and CMV-seronegative.

CDR3 bases: TGTGCCAGCTCACCAAGGAAGGGGGCGCTGAACACTGAAGCTTTCTTT. Translating gives CASSPRKGALNTEAFF. The chain is built from TRBV18 and TRBJ1-1, with 7 bases that match TRBD1. This CDR3 has 16 amino acids. The ends lost 2 bases at V and 0 bases at J; junction bases unmatched: 6. Germline CDR1 KGHSH, CDR2 LQKENI. Drawing the rest from reference TRBV18 and TRBJ1-1, the complete variable domain is NAGVMQNPRHLVRRRGQEARLRCSPMKGHSHVYWYRQLPEEGLKFMVYLQKENIIDESGMPKERFSAEFPKEGPSILRIQQVVRGDSAAYFCASSPRKGALNTEAFFGQGTRLTVV.

The CDR3 nucleotides are TGTGCCAGCAGCTTGGACATGGGGGAGGAAAAACTGTTTTTT. Amino acid sequence: CASSLDMGEEKLFF. The J gene is TRBJ1-4, the V gene TRBV5-4; the D gene is possibly TRBD1 (5 bases). This CDR3 region has 14 residues. Germline values: CDR1 SGHNT, CDR2 YYREEE (reference sequence). V was pared by 0 bases and J by 8 bases, with 11 bases between.